A single sample gave rise to the 8 T cell receptor beta chains below, sequenced in a study of T cell clonotyping in hematopoietic cell transplantation. Sequenced by immunoSEQ multiplex PCR; TCRdb stores in-frame clones only, minus some. The sample has thousands of clones, over 85% seen once. This specimen was PBMCs, taken 180 days after allogeneic stem cell transplant. These receptors came from a female patient aged 50-59 years who had an allogeneic stem cell transplant from an unrelated donor, so the T cells may come from the graft donor. Some clones in this sample may be carry-over from other donors' samples.

DNA of the CDR3: TGCGCCAGCAGCCAAGACTACAGGGGTTCACCCCTCCACTTT. Translated: CASSQDYRGSPLHF. The chain combines TRBV4-1 with TRBJ1-6, with TRBD1 identical over 7 bases. The CDR3 loop spans 14 amino acids. Germline V gene data show CDR1 as MGHRA and CDR2 as YSYEKL. Trimming at V came to 0 bases and at J to 9 bases, leaving 2 bases not matched to a gene.

This sequence joins TRBV5-4 and TRBJ2-2; 7 nucleotides agree with TRBD1. Germline values: CDR1 SGHNT, CDR2 YYREEE (reference sequence). The trim removed 0 bases at V and 8 bases at J, leaving 7 bases unmatched. This CDR3 has 15 residues. The chain's CDR3 is CASSLDPGQAGELFF. CDR3 DNA: TGTGCCAGCAGCTTGGACCCTGGACAGGCGGGGGAGCTGTTTTTT.

The rearrangement uses TRBV19 and TRBJ1-5; D gene unclear. Germline V gene data show CDR1 as LNHDA and CDR2 as SQIVND (reference sequence). V lost 4 bases, J lost 0 bases, and 7 bases lay in between. The CDR3 is 14 amino acids. The CDR3: CASSKDLSNQPQHF. The CDR3 coding sequence is TGTGCCAGTAGTAAGGACCTTAGCAATCAGCCCCAGCATTTT.

The chain links TRBV2 to TRBJ1-1; 7 bases are a match to TRBD1. V lost 2 bases and J lost 5; bases outside the gene matches: 11. Germline lookup yields CDR1 SNHLY and CDR2 FYNNEI. The CDR3 runs to 16 residues. CDR3 amino acids: CASSEQGQLPRTEAFF. CDR3 nucleotides: TGTGCCAGCAGTGAACAGGGACAGCTCCCGAGAACTGAAGCTTTCTTT.

V usage is TRBV29-1 and J usage is TRBJ2-1; TRBD1 aligns across 10 bases. Per germline, CDR1 SQVTM and CDR2 ANQGSEA. This CDR3 comprises 15 residues. With 4 bases clipped from V and 8 bases from J, the junction kept 11 bases outside the gene matches. CDR3 in amino acids: CSVAFRQGALDEQFF. CDR3 bases: TGCAGCGTTGCCTTCAGACAGGGGGCGCTTGATGAGCAGTTCTTC.

V usage is TRBV13 and J usage is TRBJ2-1; the D gene is possibly TRBD2 (5 bases). The CDR3 is 15 amino acids. Germline CDR1 reads PRHDT; CDR2 reads FYEKMQ (reference sequence). V lost 5 bases and J lost 8, with 19 bases in between. In nucleotides, the CDR3 is TGTGCCAGCAGCCCCGGACTCCGCCTAGCTCATGAGCAGTTCTTC. It translates to CASSPGLRLAHEQFF.

Only one count was recorded for this clone. The V call is TRBV5-6, the J call TRBJ2-3; TRBD1 might be the D (5 bases). The CDR3 has 13 amino acids. V lost 5 bases and J lost 3, with 10 bases in between. Germline V gives CDR1 SGHDT, CDR2 YYEEEE. CDR3 residues: CASSYDSTDTQYF. The CDR3 bases are TGTGCCAGCAGTTATGACAGTACAGATACGCAGTATTTT.

J is TRBJ1-6 and V is TRBV7-9, with 8 bases identical to TRBD1. The CDR3 runs 17 residues. The junction had 10 bases not matched to a gene; V was cut back by 4 bases and J by 5 bases. Germline V gives CDR1 SEHNR, CDR2 FQNEAQ (reference sequence). The CDR3 coding sequence is TGTGCCAGCAGCTCTCGGACAGGGCGAGAACATAATTCACCCCTCCACTTT. Amino acid sequence: CASSSRTGREHNSPLHF. Together with reference TRBV7-9 and TRBJ1-6, the CDR3 gives the full variable domain: DTGVSQNPRHKITKRGQNVTFRCDPISEHNRLYWYRQTLGQGPEFLTYFQNEAQLEKSRLLSDRFSAERPKGSFSTLEIQRTEQGDSAMYLCASSSRTGREHNSPLHFGNGTRLTVT.